The rows below give T cell receptor beta chains drawn from one sample of a study of T-cell memory formation after mild COVID-19. MiXCR, applied by TCRdb to the 5' RACE reads, yields one record per CDR3 protein. The sample lists roughly 350,000 distinct CDR3 sequences, approximately 21% seen once, with roughly an eighth in the top ten. Sequencing was performed on PBMCs or a T cell subset sorted from them (not recorded which). These receptors were collected from an adult woman who had mild COVID-19 (a few samples of this study predate the infection). Cell type and time point are not known. CDR3s include the opening cysteine and the closing phenylalanine or tryptophan. The D gene is left open where the match is weak. Expanded clones get a size class; other rows say once, few or many, or leave the size out.

d_gene,abundance,len,j_gene,v_gene,CDR3nt,CDR3aa
TRBD2,-,16,TRBJ2-1,TRBV2,TGTGCCAGCAGTGAATATTTAGCGGGAGCTATGAATGAGCAGTTCTTC,CASSEYLAGAMNEQFF
TRBD2,few,12,TRBJ2-1,TRBV12-3/TRBV12-4,TGTGCCAGCAGTCTAGCGGTGACTGAGCAGTTCTTC,CASSLAVTEQFF
-,-,14,TRBJ2-7,TRBV11-3,TGTGCCAGCAGCTTAGAGGCAGCAGCCTACGAGCAGTACTTC,CASSLEAAAYEQYF
-,-,14,TRBJ1-4,TRBV20-1,TGCAGTGCCAACCGACAGGAACCGAATGAAAAACTGTTTTTT,CSANRQEPNEKLFF
TRBD1,many,15,TRBJ2-2,TRBV7-3,TGTGCCAGCAGCTCAGGGACAGGGGCCTCCGGGGAGCTGTTTTTT,CASSSGTGASGELFF
-,few,17,TRBJ2-5,TRBV5-1,TGCGCCAGCAGCTTGGGTTGGCGGGGGCCCTCGTCAGAGACCCAGTACTTC,CASSLGWRGPSSETQYF
TRBD1,-,15,TRBJ1-2,TRBV9,TGTGCCAGTAAAGCGGAGGGACAGCCCTTCTATGGCTACACCTTC,CASKAEGQPFYGYTF
TRBD2,-,16,TRBJ2-3,TRBV4-2,TGTGCCAGCAGCGGGACTAGCGGGTCCCGCACAGATACGCAGTATTTT,CASSGTSGSRTDTQYF
-,-,13,TRBJ2-7,TRBV12-3/TRBV12-4,TGTGCCAGCAGTCGGACTGACATGGTCGAGCAGTACTTC,CASSRTDMVEQYF
-,few,14,TRBJ2-1,TRBV20-1,TGCAGTGCCTCGGCGCGGGACGTATACAATGAGCAGTTCTTC,CSASARDVYNEQFF
TRBD1,-,15,TRBJ2-7,TRBV12-3/TRBV12-4,TGTGCCAGCAGTTTGGCGTCGGGACAGTTCAACGAGCAGTACTTC,CASSLASGQFNEQYF
TRBD1,few,15,TRBJ1-3,TRBV3-1,TGTGCCAGCAGCCCAACCGGGACAGCCGGAAACACCATATATTTT,CASSPTGTAGNTIYF
-,few,13,TRBJ2-7,TRBV24-1,TGTGCCACCAGCCGATTTAGCGGTGACGGGCAGTACTTC,CATSRFSGDGQYF
-,-,15,TRBJ2-3,TRBV6-5,TGTGCCAGCAGTGCCAGGGTAGATAGCACAGATACGCAGTATTTT,CASSARVDSTDTQYF
-,-,15,TRBJ1-2,TRBV4-3,TGCGCCAGCAGCCAAGACCCGACACGGCCCTATGGCTACACCTTC,CASSQDPTRPYGYTF
-,-,11,TRBJ2-7,TRBV29-1,TGCAGCGTTGATCTGGGTGGGGAGCAGTACTTC,CSVDLGGEQYF
TRBD1,-,14,TRBJ2-3,TRBV30,TGTGCCTGGGGACAGGGATCGGAGACAGATACGCAGTATTTT,CAWGQGSETDTQYF
TRBD1,-,15,TRBJ1-2,TRBV29-1,TGCAGCGTTGGATTCGGACAGGGGGGGATCTATGGCTACACCTTC,CSVGFGQGGIYGYTF
-,few,15,TRBJ2-5,TRBV5-8,TGTGCCAGCAGCTTGTTTAGCGGATTGCAAGAGACCCAGTACTTC,CASSLFSGLQETQYF
TRBD2,-,17,TRBJ2-3,TRBV5-5,TGTGCCAGCAGCACGCCGCGGACTAGCGGCGGCACAGATACGCAGTATTTT,CASSTPRTSGGTDTQYF
-,-,19,TRBJ2-6,TRBV13,TGTGCCAGCAGCTTAGGAGGGATTCGGCAGTTGCCTGGGGCCAACGTCCTGACTTTC,CASSLGGIRQLPGANVLTF
TRBD1,few,15,TRBJ1-2,TRBV3-1,TGTGCCAGCAGCCGCCTCGGACAGGGAATAGGTGGCTACACCTTC,CASSRLGQGIGGYTF
TRBD2,many,19,TRBJ2-7,TRBV27,TGTGCCAGCAGTTCGAACGGACTAGCGGGTAAGGTTAACGTCTACGAGCAGTACTTC,CASSSNGLAGKVNVYEQYF